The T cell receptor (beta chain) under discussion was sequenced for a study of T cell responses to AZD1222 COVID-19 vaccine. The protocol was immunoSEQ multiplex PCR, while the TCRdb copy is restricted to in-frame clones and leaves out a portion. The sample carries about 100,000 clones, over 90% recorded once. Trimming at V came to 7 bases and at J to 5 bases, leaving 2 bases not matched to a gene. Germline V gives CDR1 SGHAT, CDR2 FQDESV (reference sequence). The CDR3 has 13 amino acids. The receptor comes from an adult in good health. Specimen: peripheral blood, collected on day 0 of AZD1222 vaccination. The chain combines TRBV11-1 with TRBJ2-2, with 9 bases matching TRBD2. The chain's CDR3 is CASKAGGTGELFF. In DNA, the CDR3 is TGTGCCAGCAAAGCGGGAGGAACCGGGGAGCTGTTTTTT. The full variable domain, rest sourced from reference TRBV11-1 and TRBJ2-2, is EAEVAQSPRYKITEKSQAVAFWCDPISGHATLYWYRQILGQGPELLVQFQDESVVDDSQLPKDRFSAERLKGVDSTLKIQPAELGDSAMYLCASKAGGTGELFFGEGSRLTVL.